One sample yielded the 19 T cell receptor beta chains listed below, sequenced in a study of blood T cells in healthy people across ages. With a J-beta primer mix and a sample-barcoded 5' primer, a second PCR ran roughly 6 to 11 cycles. TCRdb re-analysed the 5' RACE reads in MiXCR, keeping a single row per CDR3 protein. The profile shows some 1.4 million distinct CDR3 sequences, 40% to 50% of them singletons. What was sequenced was blood. The source is a woman aged 18-29 years in good health.

As concerns this clonotype: A read error may be the cause here, since a much bigger clone is one base away. The V and J genes are TRBV29-1 and TRBJ2-1, with D maybe TRBD2 (5 bases). The CDR3 is made up of 14 amino acids. CDR1 and CDR2 from the germline V gene are SQVTM and ANQGSEA. Trimming left V 5 bases short and J 0 bases short, with 11 bases between. CDR3 DNA sequence: TGCAGCGTTCCACGGGGTCTCTCCTACAATGAGCAGTTCTTC. Protein: CSVPRGLSYNEQFF.

The V and J genes are TRBV5-6 and TRBJ2-1; 10 nucleotides line up with TRBD1. Germline V gives CDR1 SGHDT, CDR2 YYEEEE. The length of the CDR3 is 15 residues. V lost 1 base, J lost 10 bases, and 8 bases stayed unmatched. In nucleotides, the CDR3 is TGTGCCAGCAGCTTGTCCGACAGGGGGCGCGGGGAGCAGTTCTTC. This encodes CASSLSDRGRGEQFF.

The V call is TRBV7-8, the J call TRBJ1-4; D is uncertain. This CDR3 is 15 amino acids long. V lost 2 bases, J lost 10 bases, and 17 bases lay in between. CDR1 is SGHVS, CDR2 FQNEAQ, per germline. The CDR3 DNA reads TGTGCCAGCAGCTTAATAGGCATAAGTGACTCAAAACTGTTTTTT. It codes for CASSLIGISDSKLFF. Based on the CDR3 plus reference TRBV7-8 and TRBJ1-4, the full variable domain is GAGVSQSPRYKVAKRGQDVALRCDPISGHVSLFWYQQALGQGPEFLTYFQNEAQLDKSGLPSDRFFAERPEGSVSTLKIQRTQQEDSAVYLCASSLIGISDSKLFFGSGTQLSVL.

This clonotype was observed a few times. The chain couples TRBV18 to TRBJ2-1, with TRBD1 matching over 7 bases. Per germline, CDR1 KGHSH and CDR2 LQKENI. This CDR3 is 13 amino acids long. J gave up 5 bases and V 5 bases, and 3 bases lay outside the gene matches. The CDR3 DNA is TGTGCCAGCTCATCGACAGGGAACAATGAGCAGTTCTTC. Translation: CASSSTGNNEQFF.

The chain combines TRBV19 with TRBJ2-4, with TRBD1 identical over 7 bases. The end of the DNA aligns better with TRBJ2-7, so the J call may be wrong. Germline values: CDR1 LNHDA, CDR2 SQIVND (reference sequence). The CDR3 consists of 14 residues. DNA of the CDR3: TGTGCCAGTAGGATGTTGGGACAGAGCTACGAGCAGTACTTC. It encodes CASRMLGQSYEQYF.

V is TRBV29-1 and J is TRBJ2-5; 8 positions agree with TRBD1. In germline, CDR1 is SQVTM, CDR2 ANQGSEA. The CDR3 is 14 amino acids. V shed 6 bases and J 11 bases; nucleotides not matched to a gene: 17. CDR3 loop: CSVNLGQGIGEQYF. CDR3 bases: TGCAGCGTAAATCTAGGACAGGGAATAGGTGAGCAGTACTTC. Drawing the rest from reference TRBV29-1 and TRBJ2-5, the complete variable domain is SAVISQKPSRDICQRGTSLTIQCQVDSQVTMMFWYRQQPGQSLTLIATANQGSEATYESGFVIDKFPISRPNLTFSTLTVSNMSPEDSSIYLCSVNLGQGIGEQYFGPGTRLLVL.

This chain connects TRBV11-1 to TRBJ2-5, with TRBD2 matching 8 bases. The germline V gene has CDR1 SGHAT and CDR2 FQDESV (reference sequence). Trimming at V came to 5 bases and at J to 7 bases, leaving 9 bases not matched to a gene. The CDR3 loop spans 14 amino acids. The CDR3 DNA is TGTGCCAGCAGCGTAGATGGGGCGGGGGGGACCCAGTACTTC. This encodes CASSVDGAGGTQYF.

The rearrangement links TRBV20-1 to TRBJ2-3; TRBD2 aligns across 8 bases. CDR3 length equals 16 residues. J gave up 2 bases and V 0 bases, and 7 bases lay outside the gene matches. Germline V gives CDR1 DFQATT, CDR2 SNEGSKA (reference sequence). The CDR3 DNA sequence: TGCAGTGCTAGAGATCTCAGCGGGGGCCTCACAGATACGCAGTATTTT. Translated, it gives CSARDLSGGLTDTQYF.

The chain is built from TRBV7-9 and TRBJ2-7, with a weak D call TRBD1 (6 bases). The V end was cut by 5 bases, the J end by 2 bases, with 16 bases between. This CDR3 region has 15 residues. In germline, CDR1 is SEHNR, CDR2 FQNEAQ (reference sequence). DNA of the CDR3: TGTGCCAGCAGCCCAAGGACAGTGGGAGCCTACGAGCAGTACTTC. Its translation: CASSPRTVGAYEQYF.

There are a few counts of this clonotype. This chain connects TRBV9 to TRBJ2-7; 9 bases are a match to TRBD2. Germline loops: CDR1 SGDLS, CDR2 YYNGEE. V lost 4 bases, J lost 2 bases, and 4 bases stayed unmatched. This CDR3 has 14 residues. CDR3 sequence: CASSSSGNAYEQYF. The CDR3 DNA reads TGTGCCAGCAGCTCTAGCGGGAACGCCTACGAGCAGTACTTC.

In this sample, this clonotype turned up a few times. The genes are TRBV3-1 and TRBJ2-7; maybe TRBD1 (5 bases). V lost 4 bases, J lost 0 bases, and 16 bases lay in between. The CDR3 runs 16 residues. CDR1 is LGHDT and CDR2 is YNNKEL in the germline V gene (reference sequence). In DNA, the CDR3 is TGTGCCAGCAGCCGTTACAGGTATTGGAGCTCCTACGAGCAGTACTTC. Its translation: CASSRYRYWSSYEQYF.

A few counts support this clonotype. As DNA, the CDR3 is TGTGCCAGCAGTTTAATGGACACCTACGAGCAGTACTTC. Translating gives CASSLMDTYEQYF. The chain combines TRBV27 with TRBJ2-7; D may be TRBD1 (5 bases). The V end lost 2 bases, the J end lost 2 bases, and 7 bases lay between the germline ends. CDR1 MNHEY and CDR2 SMNVEV come from the germline V gene (reference sequence). This CDR3 has 13 amino acids.

The J gene is TRBJ2-1, the V gene TRBV20-1; maybe TRBD2 (6 bases). Germline V lookup: CDR1 DFQATT, CDR2 SNEGSKA (reference sequence). The V gene lost 3 bases and the J gene lost 1 base, with 13 bases spanning the gap. The CDR3 contains 15 residues. This CDR3 is CSASMRAGSYNEQFF. In DNA form, the CDR3 reads TGCAGTGCTAGTATGAGGGCGGGGTCCTACAATGAGCAGTTCTTC.

The chain employs TRBV5-6 and TRBJ1-1, with D uncertain. The CDR3 runs to 12 residues. Germline CDR1 reads SGHDT; CDR2 reads YYEEEE. V gave up 4 bases and J gave up 8 bases, with 12 bases separating them. The CDR3 here is CASSTNSAEAFF. In nucleotides, the CDR3 is TGTGCCAGCAGCACGAACTCCGCAGAAGCTTTCTTT.

This clonotype has a handful of counts. The chain recombines TRBV7-2 with TRBJ2-3, with D perhaps TRBD2 (5 bases). The ends were cut back, 4 bases at V and 11 bases at J, with 25 bases in the middle. This CDR3 contains 16 residues. Germline V gene sequence: CDR1 SGHTA, CDR2 FQGNSA. The CDR3 protein is CASSSRRLLTRRGQYF. In nucleotides, the CDR3 is TGTGCCAGCAGCTCGAGAAGACTTCTGACTCGTCGGGGGCAGTATTTT.

The sample holds a few counts of this clonotype. The chain links TRBV7-2 to TRBJ2-1; D is ambiguous. V dropped 8 bases and J dropped 0 bases, with 20 bases sitting between them. The length of the CDR3 is 17 residues. The germline CDR1 and CDR2 sequences are SGHTA and FQGNSA. The CDR3 region is CASSEATRSRSYNEQFF. The CDR3 nucleotides are TGTGCCAGCTCCGAGGCCACCAGAAGCCGCTCCTACAATGAGCAGTTCTTC.

This clonotype was picked up a small number of times. V usage is TRBV7-6 and J usage is TRBJ2-1; 10 nucleotides match TRBD2. There are 18 residues in the CDR3. Unmatched junction bases numbered 6, after V lost 1 base and J lost 0 bases. In germline, CDR1 is SGHVS, CDR2 FNYEAQ. The chain's CDR3 is CASSLGTSGASSYNEQFF. The CDR3 nucleotides are TGTGCCAGCAGCTTAGGAACTAGCGGGGCCTCCTCCTACAATGAGCAGTTCTTC.

This clonotype was observed a handful of times. The rearrangement joins TRBV10-3 to TRBJ2-7; 7 nucleotides line up with TRBD2. There are 14 residues in the CDR3. V shed 4 bases and J 0 bases; nucleotides not matched to a gene: 3. Germline-derived CDR1 and CDR2 are ENHRY and SYGVKD. The CDR3 loop is CAISGGGGSYEQYF. The CDR3, as DNA: TGTGCCATCAGTGGCGGCGGGGGCTCCTACGAGCAGTACTTC.

This clonotype was seen a handful of times. The chain employs TRBV12-3 or TRBV12-4 and TRBJ1-1, with D possibly matching TRBD1 (5 bases). Trimming took off 5 bases at V and 5 bases at J, with 15 bases between the two ends. This CDR3 has 14 amino acids. In DNA, the CDR3 is TGTGCCAGCAGTCGGGGGGGAACGGGGACTGAAGCTTTCTTT. Translation gives CASSRGGTGTEAFF.